These T cell receptor beta chains were read from a single sample in a study of neoadjuvant anti-PD-1 for oral cavity cancer. Assay used: immunoSEQ multiplex PCR; TCRdb lists only in-frame clones, some missing. The sample shows more than 15,000 clones, 66% of them seen only once. The source was PBMCs, collected before nivolumab (anti-PD-1) treatment. These receptors all stem from a person between 35 and 79 years old with oral cavity squamous cell carcinoma. The CDR3 runs from the conserved cysteine through the conserved F or W. Fields, in order: CDR3 protein, CDR3 DNA, D gene, V gene, clone size, J gene. D genes are given only for firm matches. Clone size is not always given. Where it is, it says once, few, many or a class for expanded clones.

CASSPPGGYEQYF	TGTGCCAGCAGCCCCCCTGGGGGCTACGAGCAGTACTTC	NA	TRBV6-5	NA	TRBJ2-7
CASSLVGLASSEQYF	TGTGCCAGCAGCTTAGTGGGACTAGCGAGTTCCGAGCAGTACTTC	TRBD2	TRBV11-2	NA	TRBJ2-7
CASEGNPGNTIYF	TGTGCCAGCGAGGGGAATCCTGGAAACACCATATATTTT	NA	TRBV28	NA	TRBJ1-3
CAWRRGQRGNEQYF	TGTGCCTGGCGAAGGGGACAACGAGGGAACGAGCAGTACTTC	NA	TRBV30	NA	TRBJ2-7
CASSPRDSIWRNTEAFF	TGTGCCAGCAGCCCCCGGGACTCTATTTGGCGGAACACTGAAGCTTTCTTT	NA	TRBV14	NA	TRBJ1-1
CSVEIGFYGYTF	TGCAGCGTTGAGATAGGGTTTTATGGCTACACCTTC	NA	TRBV29-1	NA	TRBJ1-2
CASSLTYEQYF	TGTGCCAGCAGCCTTACCTACGAGCAGTACTTC	NA	TRBV27	NA	TRBJ2-7
CASSEARETQYF	TGTGCCAGCAGTGAAGCGCGGGAGACCCAGTACTTC	NA	TRBV2	NA	TRBJ2-5
CASSLGSAGGYEQYF	TGTGCCAGCAGCTTAGGCTCAGCGGGAGGCTACGAGCAGTACTTC	TRBD2	TRBV7-2	NA	TRBJ2-7
CASSLAGGGNEQFF	TGTGCCAGCAGCTTGGCGGGAGGAGGTAATGAGCAGTTCTTC	TRBD2	TRBV5-6	few	TRBJ2-1
CASSSPGVDQPQHF	TGTGCCAGCAGTTCCCCGGGTGTGGATCAGCCCCAGCATTTT	NA	TRBV6-5	NA	TRBJ1-5
CASSPEEGDPNIQYF	TGTGCCAGCAGCCCCGAGGAGGGCGACCCGAACATTCAGTACTTC	NA	TRBV5-5	NA	TRBJ2-4
CASSHRPAVSGYTF	TGTGCCAGCAGTCATCGACCGGCAGTAAGCGGCTACACCTTC	NA	TRBV6-5	few	TRBJ1-2
CASSVQGAGTEAFF	TGTGCCAGCAGCGTACAGGGGGCGGGCACTGAAGCTTTCTTT	TRBD1	TRBV9	few	TRBJ1-1
CSVGDTGELFF	TGCAGCGTTGGGGACACCGGGGAGCTGTTTTTT	NA	TRBV29-1	NA	TRBJ2-2
CASSLGGREKLFF	TGTGCCAGCAGCTTAGGGGGCCGGGAAAAACTGTTTTTT	NA	TRBV11-2	few	TRBJ1-4
CASSGAGVPGQETQYF	TGTGCCAGCAGCGGAGCAGGGGTGCCGGGTCAAGAGACCCAGTACTTC	NA	TRBV7-9	NA	TRBJ2-5
CASSLEGARGLFF	TGTGCCAGCAGCTTAGAGGGGGCCCGGGGACTGTTTTTT	TRBD1	TRBV7-9	NA	TRBJ1-4
CAWEIVGGYTF	TGTGCCTGGGAGATTGTCGGAGGCTACACCTTC	NA	TRBV30	NA	TRBJ1-2
CAISPLAGVYEQYF	TGTGCCATCTCCCCCCTAGCGGGAGTATACGAGCAGTACTTC	TRBD2	TRBV10-3	once	TRBJ2-7
CASSLVASGGQFF	TGTGCCAGCAGCTTAGTAGCTAGCGGAGGGCAGTTCTTC	TRBD2	TRBV7-9	once	TRBJ2-1
CASSEVFGGSFGNEQFF	TGTGCCAGCAGTGAAGTATTTGGCGGGAGCTTTGGCAATGAGCAGTTCTTC	TRBD2	TRBV6-1	NA	TRBJ2-1
CASSLGMGGEQFF	TGTGCCAGCAGCTTGGGCATGGGAGGTGAGCAGTTCTTC	NA	TRBV7-9	NA	TRBJ2-1
CASSQGVTQPQHF	TGTGCCAGCAGCCAGGGGGTGACCCAGCCCCAGCATTTT	NA	TRBV4-2	few	TRBJ1-5
CASSSTSGRVDEQFF	TGTGCCAGCAGCTCTACTAGCGGGAGAGTCGATGAGCAGTTCTTC	TRBD2	TRBV5-4	few	TRBJ2-1
CASSNRQARSEKLFF	TGTGCCAGCAGCAACCGACAGGCGAGGAGCGAAAAACTGTTTTTT	NA	TRBV7-9	once	TRBJ1-4
CASSPGGGTGELFF	TGTGCCAGTAGCCCAGGGGGAGGGACCGGGGAGCTGTTTTTT	NA	TRBV19	NA	TRBJ2-2
CAWSSPWEQYF	TGTGCCTGGAGTTCCCCTTGGGAGCAGTACTTC	NA	TRBV30	NA	TRBJ2-7
CASSFTGGNQPQHF	TGTGCCAGCAGTTTCACAGGGGGCAATCAGCCCCAGCATTTT	TRBD1	TRBV28	NA	TRBJ1-5
CASSIERSSGANVLTF	TGTGCCAGTAGTATAGAGAGGAGCTCTGGGGCCAACGTCCTGACTTTC	NA	TRBV19	NA	TRBJ2-6
CATSSPGNLLGEQYF	TGTGCCACTTCATCACCGGGAAACCTATTGGGCGAGCAGTACTTC	NA	TRBV2	once	TRBJ2-7
CASSFLAGETQYF	TGTGCCAGCAGTTTTCTGGCGGGAGAGACCCAGTACTTC	NA	TRBV28	few	TRBJ2-5
CASSYTGINTEAFF	TGTGCCAGTAGTTATACAGGAATCAACACTGAAGCTTTCTTT	NA	TRBV19	NA	TRBJ1-1
CASSKKDRSRGEKLFF	TGTGCCAGCAGCAAAAAGGACCGTTCAAGAGGTGAAAAACTGTTTTTT	NA	TRBV7-9	NA	TRBJ1-4
CASSAATGPTEAFF	TGTGCCAGCAGTGCAGCTACAGGGCCCACTGAAGCTTTCTTT	NA	TRBV25-1	NA	TRBJ1-1
CASSYSWQGRTEAFF	TGTGCCAGCAGTTACTCGTGGCAGGGGAGGACTGAAGCTTTCTTT	NA	TRBV6-5	NA	TRBJ1-1
CASTRQAGGDGYTF	TGTGCCAGCACAAGACAGGCCGGGGGGGATGGCTACACCTTC	NA	TRBV6-5	NA	TRBJ1-2
CSAREGEQFF	TGCAGTGCTAGGGAGGGTGAGCAGTTCTTC	NA	TRBV20-1	NA	TRBJ2-1
CSVDVGTADFGGYTF	TGCAGCGTTGATGTCGGGACAGCAGACTTTGGCGGCTACACCTTC	TRBD1	TRBV29-1	NA	TRBJ1-2
CASSVTQWAYNQPQHF	TGTGCCAGCAGTGTAACTCAGTGGGCGTACAATCAGCCCCAGCATTTT	NA	TRBV6-1	NA	TRBJ1-5
CASSSSIAGGTDTQYF	TGTGCCAGCAGCTCTTCGATAGCGGGAGGGACAGATACGCAGTATTTT	TRBD2	TRBV11-2	NA	TRBJ2-3
CASSLAPGATGNTIYF	TGCGCCAGCAGCCTCGCGCCAGGTGCCACTGGAAACACCATATATTTT	NA	TRBV4-1	NA	TRBJ1-3
CASSEVGGQGALTYTF	TGTGCCAGCAGTGAAGTTGGGGGACAGGGGGCACTTACCTACACCTTC	TRBD1	TRBV6-1	few	TRBJ1-2
CASSPGREGIGELFF	TGTGCCAGCAGTCCGGGGAGGGAGGGGATCGGGGAGCTGTTTTTT	TRBD2	TRBV6-5	few	TRBJ2-2
CASSGTGGTGVWSNEQFF	TGTGCCAGCAGTGGAACTGGGGGGACAGGAGTTTGGAGCAATGAGCAGTTCTTC	TRBD1	TRBV25-1	NA	TRBJ2-1